This TCR beta chain was identified during a study of blood T cells in healthy people across ages. This clonotype was counted only a few times. Its target is not known. Findings of the study overall: Roughly linear declines in TCR beta diversity per million T cells occurred with age.

The V gene end was trimmed by 2 bases and the J gene end by 6 bases; junction bases not matched to a gene: 8. The CDR3 is 16 amino acids. CDR1 is MGHRA, CDR2 YSYEKL, per germline. A second PCR of 7 to 11 cycles used a sample-barcoded 5' primer and a J-beta primer mix. TCRdb used MiXCR to reprocess the 5' RACE reads, holding one entry per CDR3 protein. The sample holds around 1,800,000 distinct CDR3 sequences, 30% to 40% seen once. This clonotype was sampled from a human donor in good health. The chain joins TRBV4-1 to TRBJ2-1, with TRBD1 identical over 9 bases. The sequencing sample was made of blood. The CDR3 DNA reads as TGCGCCAGCAGCCAACCCGACAGGGGGAGTTTCAATGAGCAGTTCTTC. Protein: CASSQPDRGSFNEQFF.